This entry lists 16 T cell receptor beta chains sequenced from one sample in a study of cytomegalovirus exposure and HLA in healthy donors. The PCR made use of 60 Vbeta and 13 Jbeta primers. Repertoires were generated with immunoSEQ multiplex PCR, while TCRdb's copy carries only in-frame clones and drops some. The table lists some 150,000 clones, more than 70% of them singletons. Source material: PBMCs. All receptors come from a woman aged 40 to 50 in good health and CMV-seronegative.

V usage is TRBV5-8 and J usage is TRBJ2-7, with TRBD1 matching 9 bases. The CDR3 extends over 14 amino acids. Germline assignment: CDR1 SGHTS and CDR2 YDEGEE. V shed 3 bases, J shed 3 bases, and the junction held 4 bases outside the gene matches. The chain's CDR3 is CASSSGTGFYEQYF. The DNA of the CDR3 is TGTGCCAGCAGCTCGGGGACAGGGTTCTACGAGCAGTACTTC. Full variable domain (rest looked up from reference TRBV5-8 and TRBJ2-7): EAGVTQSPTHLIKTRGQQATLRCSPISGHTSVYWYQQALGLGLQFLLWYDEGEERNRGNFPPRFSGRQFPNYSSELNVNALELEDSALYLCASSSGTGFYEQYFGPGTRLTVT.

The chain couples TRBV2 to TRBJ1-4, with unresolved D. The CDR3 covers 16 residues. Germline V CDR1 and CDR2: SNHLY, FYNNEI. Deletions cut 6 bases from V and 8 bases from J, with 22 bases between. The CDR3 protein is CASSAWRQAGSEKLFF. The CDR3 nucleotides are TGTGCCAGCAGCGCCTGGCGGCAGGCGGGTTCCGAAAAACTGTTTTTT.

The chain links TRBV19 to TRBJ1-2; D call uncertain. V was clipped by 7 bases and J by 4 bases, with 10 bases between them. The germline CDR1 and CDR2 sequences are LNHDA and SQIVND (reference sequence). The CDR3 is 12 amino acids. The CDR3, as DNA: TGTGCCAGTAATGGGCAGACCTATGGCTACACCTTC. This translates into CASNGQTYGYTF. The entire variable domain, with the rest obtained from reference TRBV19 and TRBJ1-2, is as follows: DGGITQSPKYLFRKEGQNVTLSCEQNLNHDAMYWYRQDPGQGLRLIYYSQIVNDFQKGDIAEGYSVSREKKESFPLTVTSAQKNPTAFYLCASNGQTYGYTFGSGTRLTVV.

With respect to this clone: An end of the junction differs from the germline gene, which may be a read error. The V and J genes are TRBV7-9 and TRBJ2-2; maybe TRBD2 (7 bases). CDR3 length: 16 amino acids. CDR1 SEHNR and CDR2 FQNEAQ come from the germline V gene (reference sequence). The CDR3 DNA reads as TGTTCCAGCAGCCCCCCCACGAGCGGGACAACCGGGGAGCTGTTTTTT. Residues: CSSSPPTSGTTGELFF.

The genes are TRBV7-9 and TRBJ2-1, with D unclear. This CDR3 is built from 14 residues. Looked up from germline, CDR1 is SEHNR and CDR2 is FQNEAQ (reference sequence). V was pared by 0 bases and J by 4 bases, with 7 bases between. CDR3 protein: CASSLADSYNEQFF. CDR3 sequence (DNA): TGTGCCAGCAGCTTAGCAGACTCTTACAATGAGCAGTTCTTC.

The V and J genes are TRBV15 and TRBJ1-2, with a possible D match to TRBD1 (6 bases). The CDR3 loop spans 15 amino acids. Trimming pared 0 bases from V and 2 bases from J, leaving 10 bases between. Per the germline V gene, CDR1 is LNHNV and CDR2 is YYDKDF (reference sequence). CDR3 sequence: CATSRDTGGNYGYTF. The CDR3, as DNA: TGTGCCACCAGCAGAGATACGGGGGGCAACTATGGCTACACCTTC.

V gene TRBV19 combines with J gene TRBJ2-7; D may be TRBD1 (6 bases). CDR1 is LNHDA and CDR2 is SQIVND in the germline V gene (reference sequence). Trimming removed 6 bases at V and 4 bases at J, with 13 bases between. CDR3 length: 13 residues. CDR3 loop: CASSPGQNYEQYF. CDR3 in DNA: TGTGCCAGTAGCCCGGGACAAAATTACGAGCAGTACTTC. The full variable domain, completed using reference TRBV19 and TRBJ2-7, is DGGITQSPKYLFRKEGQNVTLSCEQNLNHDAMYWYRQDPGQGLRLIYYSQIVNDFQKGDIAEGYSVSREKKESFPLTVTSAQKNPTAFYLCASSPGQNYEQYFGPGTRLTVT.

The genes are TRBV27 and TRBJ1-1, with TRBD1 as a possible D gene (6 bases). Germline V lookup: CDR1 MNHEY, CDR2 SMNVEV (reference sequence). Trimming cost V 5 bases and J 0 bases, with 16 bases left between them. The CDR3 runs 16 residues. CDR3 nucleotide sequence: TGTGCCAGCAGTGCCCGGGGACAAACCGTGAACACTGAAGCTTTCTTT. Its translation: CASSARGQTVNTEAFF.

J is TRBJ1-2 and V is TRBV5-1; TRBD1 might be the D (5 bases). V lost 4 bases and J lost 4, with 20 bases in between. Germline V gene sequence: CDR1 SGHRS, CDR2 YFSETQ. The CDR3 is 16 amino acids. Here the CDR3 reads CASSLRQTLPLYGYTF. DNA of the CDR3: TGCGCCAGCAGCCTCCGACAGACTTTACCCCTCTATGGCTACACCTTC.

The CDR3: CASSPDPGTGAFF. The CDR3 bases are TGTGCCAGCAGCCCTGACCCCGGGACAGGAGCTTTCTTT. This chain links TRBV9 with TRBJ1-1, with 8 bases that match TRBD1. This CDR3 has 13 amino acids. The germline gives CDR1 SGDLS, CDR2 YYNGEE. V lost 4 bases, J lost 10 bases, and 9 bases stayed unmatched.

The J gene is TRBJ1-1, the V gene TRBV9; 7 bases are shared with TRBD1. J gave up 0 bases and V 5 bases, and 7 bases lay outside the gene matches. The CDR3 totals 15 residues. The germline V gene has CDR1 SGDLS and CDR2 YYNGEE. CDR3 amino acids: CASSAQGIMNTEAFF. CDR3 bases: TGTGCCAGCAGTGCACAGGGGATCATGAACACTGAAGCTTTCTTT.

This chain uses TRBV4-2 with TRBJ2-7; the match to TRBD2 covers 10 bases. Germline V gene lookup returns CDR1 LGHNA and CDR2 YNFKEQ. This CDR3 is built from 15 residues. V shed 4 bases and J 7 bases; nucleotides not matched to a gene: 10. The CDR3 protein is CASSPEVASGGEQYF. The CDR3 nucleotides are TGTGCCAGCAGCCCCGAAGTAGCTAGCGGGGGTGAGCAGTACTTC.

The rearrangement links TRBV4-2 to TRBJ2-7; no clear D. The germline CDR1 and CDR2 sequences are LGHNA and YNFKEQ. The CDR3 is 15 residues long. Between the trimmed V and J ends, which lost 0 bases and 0 bases, there was a span of 9 bases. The CDR3: CASSQEETGSYEQYF. The CDR3 bases are TGTGCCAGCAGCCAAGAAGAAACCGGCTCCTACGAGCAGTACTTC.

The V call is TRBV2, the J call TRBJ1-5; weak D call: TRBD1 (6 bases). V gave up 6 bases and J gave up 7 bases, with 16 bases separating them. The CDR3 runs to 14 residues. CDR1 SNHLY and CDR2 FYNNEI come from the germline V gene. CDR3 in DNA: TGTGCCAGCAGAGAACAGGGAGGTAAACAGCCCCAGCATTTT. This encodes CASREQGGKQPQHF.

The chain uses TRBV9 and TRBJ1-3; D may be TRBD1 (5 bases). The CDR3 runs 16 residues. The germline V gene has CDR1 SGDLS and CDR2 YYNGEE. The ends were cut back, 2 bases at V and 0 bases at J, with 12 bases in the middle. CDR3 bases: TGTGCCAGCAGCGTTTCAGGGAAGAGCTCTGGAAACACCATATATTTT. This codes for CASSVSGKSSGNTIYF.

This clone was detected a few times. The chain links TRBV19 to TRBJ1-1, with 7 positions matching TRBD1. Germline V gene sequence: CDR1 LNHDA, CDR2 SQIVND (reference sequence). CDR3 length: 14 residues. The trim removed 5 bases at V and 1 base at J, leaving 4 bases unmatched. The CDR3 bases are TGTGCCAGTAGTCGGAGACAGGGGAACACTGAAGCTTTCTTT. Amino acids: CASSRRQGNTEAFF.